This T cell receptor beta chain was found in a study of beta chain features in type 1 diabetes. Every bit of the isolated RNA underwent reverse transcription, so sequencing read expressed TCRB transcripts. Sequenced by immunoSEQ multiplex PCR; TCRdb stores in-frame clones only, minus some. The sample has more than 300,000 clones; over 9.5% are singletons. The study's findings and limits: Researchers report that Type 1 diabetes patients had moderately but significantly shorter TCRB CDR3s across all four CD4+ subsets.

This clone was detected a few times. What it binds is unknown. CDR3 length: 17 amino acids. In germline, CDR1 is PRHDT, CDR2 FYEKMQ (reference sequence). With 1 base removed from V and 0 bases from J, the gap between germline ends came to 16 bases. A sort by CD45RO/CCR7/CD25/CD127/CD95/CD27 yielded CD4+ naive, central memory, regulatory and stem cell-like memory cells. The receptor comes from a young man in good health. Sequencing was performed on naive CD4+ T cells from blood. V and J are TRBV13 and TRBJ2-7; perhaps TRBD1 as D (5 bases). The CDR3 region is CASSLVRRRRGSYEQYF. As DNA, the CDR3 is TGTGCCAGCAGCTTAGTTAGACGGCGTAGGGGCTCCTACGAGCAGTACTTC.